Listed below are T cell receptor beta chains from one sample, sequenced in a study of blood T cell repertoires in COVID-19. Generated by immunoSEQ multiplex PCR, the TCRdb table keeps only in-frame clones and is missing some. The repertoire has about 260,000 clones, around 87% of them found once; the top ten carry over 2%. Sample: peripheral blood. Every receptor here comes from a woman between 50 and 59 years old with acute or convalescent COVID-19. Both conserved end residues are part of each CDR3.

TRBV30,TRBJ2-2,CALEVRVETGELFF
TRBV6-5,TRBJ1-3,CASSYSPRRSGNTIYF
TRBV18,TRBJ2-7,CASSVNYEQYF
TRBV4-1,TRBJ1-4,CASSRTGVDEKLFF
TRBV5-1,TRBJ1-1,CASSLVGTGQNTEAFF
TRBV5-5,TRBJ1-5,CASSLAGEAQPQHF
TRBV4-3,TRBJ2-6,CASSQDWTSGIVGANVLTF
TRBV9,TRBJ2-7,CASSAGLATSYEQYF
TRBV5-3,TRBJ1-2,CARSQVPGQGSNYGYTF
TRBV5-1,TRBJ1-3,CASSSQTGSGNTIYF
TRBV11-2,TRBJ2-1,CASSLERGSGEQFF
TRBV5-4,TRBJ2-7,CASSFGASRSSYEQYF
TRBV19,TRBJ2-5,CASSPGRQETQYF
TRBV4-2,TRBJ2-4,CASSPGLAGGGKNIQYF
TRBV7-3,TRBJ2-3,CASSYGTSGRLGDTQYF
TRBV19,TRBJ1-4,CASSRGSKNEKLFF
TRBV6-1,TRBJ1-2,CASSETGISGYTF
TRBV2,TRBJ2-3,CASRRQGATDTQYF
TRBV6-1,TRBJ2-1,CASSPQGSIYNEQFF
TRBV12-3/TRBV12-4,TRBJ2-7,CASSPGHLYEQYF
TRBV6-6,TRBJ2-1,CASSYSTGSHEQFF
TRBV19,TRBJ2-1,CASSIYRSPYNEQFF
TRBV5-1,TRBJ2-1,CASSLSQGAYNEQFF
TRBV9,TRBJ2-1,CASSPLGLAGANNEQFF
TRBV4-2,TRBJ1-1,CASSQGGMNTEAFF
TRBV28,TRBJ1-5,CASIPNLNSNQPQHF
TRBV11-2,TRBJ1-1,CASQLDINTEAFF
TRBV27,TRBJ1-5,CASSLHGQLVNQPQHF
TRBV6-5,TRBJ2-1,CASSYRGQLYNEQFF
TRBV19,TRBJ1-2,CASSISTGYGYTF
TRBV10-3,TRBJ1-3,CAIIGEQYSGNTIYF
TRBV24-1,TRBJ1-2,CATSDYRGQGRYGYTF
TRBV5-1,TRBJ1-1,CASSTRGRIRNTEAFF
TRBV19,TRBJ2-3,CASSLLFGPDTQYF
TRBV7-9,TRBJ2-7,CASSPRTSGRTSYEQYF
TRBV29-1,TRBJ2-5,CSGRTGGIRETQYF
TRBV19,TRBJ2-1,CASRPGGQRRYNEQFF
TRBV5-5,TRBJ1-2,CASSPRTGLDGYTF
TRBV11-1,TRBJ2-1,CASSSGQGTNEQFF
TRBV30,TRBJ2-5,CAWSVDLRGQETQYF
TRBV5-1,TRBJ1-2,CASSLADGRQGGGYTF
TRBV28,TRBJ1-2,CASSSRARNYGYTF
TRBV27,TRBJ1-2,CASRSWTGNYGYTF
TRBV24-1,TRBJ1-2,CATSGRAGGYTF
TRBV18,TRBJ2-7,CASSSMAGVEGEQYF
TRBV2,TRBJ2-7,CASNGWASYEQYF
TRBV6-5,TRBJ2-7,CASRRTGSYEQYF
TRBV12-3/TRBV12-4,TRBJ1-5,CASSFTGIQPQHF